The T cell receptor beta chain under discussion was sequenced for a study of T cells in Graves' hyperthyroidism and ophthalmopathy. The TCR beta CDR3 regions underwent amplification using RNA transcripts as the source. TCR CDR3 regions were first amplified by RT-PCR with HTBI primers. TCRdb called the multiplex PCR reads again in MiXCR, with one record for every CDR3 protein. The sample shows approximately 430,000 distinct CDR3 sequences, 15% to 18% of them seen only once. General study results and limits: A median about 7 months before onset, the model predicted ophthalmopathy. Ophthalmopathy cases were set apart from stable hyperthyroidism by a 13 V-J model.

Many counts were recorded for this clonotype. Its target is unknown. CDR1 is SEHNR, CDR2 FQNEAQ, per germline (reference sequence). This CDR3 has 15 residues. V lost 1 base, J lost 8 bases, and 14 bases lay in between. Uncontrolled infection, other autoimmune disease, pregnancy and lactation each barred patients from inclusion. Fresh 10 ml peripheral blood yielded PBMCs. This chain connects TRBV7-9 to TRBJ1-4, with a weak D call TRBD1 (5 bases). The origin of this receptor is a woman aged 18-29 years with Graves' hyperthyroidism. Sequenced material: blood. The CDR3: CASSLDGGKEEKLFF. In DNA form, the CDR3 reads TGTGCCAGCAGCTTAGATGGGGGAAAGGAAGAAAAACTGTTTTTT.